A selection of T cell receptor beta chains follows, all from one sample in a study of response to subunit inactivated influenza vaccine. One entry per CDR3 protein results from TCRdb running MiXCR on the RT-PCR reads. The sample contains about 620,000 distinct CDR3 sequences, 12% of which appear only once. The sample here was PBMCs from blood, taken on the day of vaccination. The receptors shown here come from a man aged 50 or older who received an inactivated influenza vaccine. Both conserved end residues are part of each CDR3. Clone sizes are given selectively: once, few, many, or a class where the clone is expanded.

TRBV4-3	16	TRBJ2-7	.	CASSQAVGPSRVEQYF
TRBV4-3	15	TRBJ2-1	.	CASSQVASRRVEQFF
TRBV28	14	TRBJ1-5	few	CASSLRAGRQPQHF
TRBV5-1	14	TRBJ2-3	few	CASSLGQPLDTQYF
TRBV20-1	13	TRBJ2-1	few	CSARVGLAGEQFF
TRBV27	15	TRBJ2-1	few	CASSLGGLAAGWQFF
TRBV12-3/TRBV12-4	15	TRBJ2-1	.	CASSFAINSYNEQFF
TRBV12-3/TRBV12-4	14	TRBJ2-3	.	CASSPPRFTDTQYF
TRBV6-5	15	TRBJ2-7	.	CASSSRTGRSYEQYF
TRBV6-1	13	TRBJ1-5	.	CASSTVSNQPQHF
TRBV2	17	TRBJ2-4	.	CASGPLDSILAKNIQYF
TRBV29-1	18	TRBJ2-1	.	CSANPVLMGGGPYNEQFF
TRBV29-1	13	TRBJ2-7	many	CSVTGTVTYEQYF
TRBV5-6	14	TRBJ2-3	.	CASRQAGGTDTQYF
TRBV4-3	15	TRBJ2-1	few	CASSHLTGGVWEQFF
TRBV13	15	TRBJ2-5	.	CASSTHRDGKETQYF
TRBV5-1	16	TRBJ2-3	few	CASSNPRLASKDTQYF
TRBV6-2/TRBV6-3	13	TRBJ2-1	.	CASILSGRGEQFF
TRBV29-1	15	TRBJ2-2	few	CSVEEGAANTGELFF
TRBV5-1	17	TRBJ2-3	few	CASSFDTSGTLTDTQYF
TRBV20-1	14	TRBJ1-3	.	CSVRGEDFEDTIYF
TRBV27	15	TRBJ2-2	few	CASRPGTGVPGELFF
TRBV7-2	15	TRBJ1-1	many	CASSLAWQGNSEAFF
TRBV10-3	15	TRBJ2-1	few	CATLGQGSSYNEQFF
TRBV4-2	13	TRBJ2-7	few	CASSHPRREEQYF
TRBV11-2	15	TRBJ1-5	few	CASSPQTGGNQPQHF
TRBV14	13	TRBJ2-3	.	CASSQVNGDTQYF
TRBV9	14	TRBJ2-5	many	CASSVGGNQETQYF
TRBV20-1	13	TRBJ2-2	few	CSATGTDTGELFF
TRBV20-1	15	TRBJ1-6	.	CSARDSTTYNSPLHF
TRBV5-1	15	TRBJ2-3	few	CASSSGQGGTDTQYF
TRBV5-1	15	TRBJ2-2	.	CASRAGQVEAGELFF
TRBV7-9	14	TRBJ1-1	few	CASSLSFGSSEAFF
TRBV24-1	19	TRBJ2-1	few	CATSDASGQGGRSYNEQFF
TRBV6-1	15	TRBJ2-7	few	CASKPGGGTGWEQYF
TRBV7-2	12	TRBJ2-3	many	CASSTIPDTQYF
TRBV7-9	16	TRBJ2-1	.	CASSPLGTGVYNEQFF
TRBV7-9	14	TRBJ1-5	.	CASRGQGLGQPQHF
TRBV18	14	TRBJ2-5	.	CASSQPGLRETQYF
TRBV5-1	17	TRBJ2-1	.	CASGLEVRTGAYNEQFF
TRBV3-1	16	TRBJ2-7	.	CASSQDRGGGDYEQYF
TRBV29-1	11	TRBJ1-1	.	CSVGPGTEAFF
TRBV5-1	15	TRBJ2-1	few	CASSLVGHEGNEQFF
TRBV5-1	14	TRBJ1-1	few	CASSLEGGDTEAFF